This T cell receptor beta chain was obtained from a study of T cell responses to AZD1222 COVID-19 vaccine. Notes on this clone: Its antigen is undetermined.

The protocol was immunoSEQ multiplex PCR, while the TCRdb copy is restricted to in-frame clones and leaves out a portion. The sample comprises under 100,000 clones, approximately 83% of which are singletons, and 9.5% to 13% rests with the top ten. Notes on the study in general: Clonal diversity was possibly underestimated, and the donors were mostly white British, with more females. Researchers report vaccine-associated CD4 TCRs spanning spike, with dominance at 160-218 and 743-854. Nearly half of spike-specific TCRs reportedly target unmutated variant regions.

The CDR3 consists of 14 residues. The V end lost 2 bases, the J end lost 3 bases, and 10 bases lay between the germline ends. Germline V CDR1 and CDR2: MNHNY, SVGAGI (reference sequence). The sample here was peripheral blood, taken 28 days after the second AZD1222 dose. The genes are TRBV6-6 and TRBJ1-1; D not resolved. This TCR was sampled from an adult who received the AZD1222 COVID-19 vaccine. In DNA form, the CDR3 reads TGTGCCAGCAGTTACCCGCCAAAAGACACTGAAGCTTTCTTT. It translates to CASSYPPKDTEAFF.